This TCR beta chain came from a study of shared clonotypes between healthy human individuals. The CDR3 length is 17 residues. V lost 5 bases and J lost 0; bases outside the gene matches: 4. Per the germline V gene, CDR1 is MNHEY and CDR2 is SMNVEV (reference sequence). Per the original methods: ImmunoSEQ only sent back junction sequences with no quality scores, so filtering was done differently. TCRdb's table, derived via immunoSEQ multiplex PCR, lists solely in-frame clones and lacks some. The V and J calls and clone size come from that table; D and trimming were worked out from the DNA. This table holds roughly 490,000 clones, around 80% found once.

The rearrangement joins TRBV27 to TRBJ2-1, with 13 bases identical to TRBD2. Sequenced sample: PBMCs. This clonotype was sampled from a woman aged 40 to 50 in good health. Some clones in this sample may be carry-over from other donors' samples. The CDR3 DNA is TGTGCCAGCAGTCACCGGACTAGCGGGAGCTCCTACAATGAGCAGTTCTTC. Amino acids: CASSHRTSGSSYNEQFF.